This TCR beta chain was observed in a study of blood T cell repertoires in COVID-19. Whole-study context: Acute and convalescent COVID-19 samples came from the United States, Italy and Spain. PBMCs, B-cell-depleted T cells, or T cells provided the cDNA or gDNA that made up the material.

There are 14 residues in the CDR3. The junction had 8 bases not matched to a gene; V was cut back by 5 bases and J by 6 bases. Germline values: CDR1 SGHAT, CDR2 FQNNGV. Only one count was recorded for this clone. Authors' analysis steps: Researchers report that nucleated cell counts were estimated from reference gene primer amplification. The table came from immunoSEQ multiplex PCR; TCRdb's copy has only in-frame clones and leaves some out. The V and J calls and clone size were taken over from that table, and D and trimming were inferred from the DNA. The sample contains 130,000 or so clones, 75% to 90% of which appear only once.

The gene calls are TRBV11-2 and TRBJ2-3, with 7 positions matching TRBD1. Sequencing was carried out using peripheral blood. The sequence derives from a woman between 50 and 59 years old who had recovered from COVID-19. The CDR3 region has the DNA TGTGCCAGCAGCAACAGGGGCCAGGGGGATACGCAGTATTTT. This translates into CASSNRGQGDTQYF.